The rows below give T cell receptor beta chains drawn from one sample of a study of blood T cell repertoires in COVID-19. Generated by immunoSEQ multiplex PCR, the TCRdb table keeps only in-frame clones and is missing some. The sample has about 250,000 clones, about nine tenths seen once. Sequencing input: PBMCs or T cells enriched from blood (not recorded which). These receptors came from a woman under 40 with acute COVID-19. Each CDR3 is given with its conserved first and last residue. D genes are given only for firm matches. Some rows have no size entry. The others give once, few or many, or a class for an expanded clone.

D gene: -; V gene: TRBV6-5; clone size: -; J gene: TRBJ1-4; CDR3 DNA: TGTGCCAGCAGCCCAGCGGGGGGGAACGAAAAACTGTTTTTT; CDR3 protein: CASSPAGGNEKLFF
D gene: TRBD1; V gene: TRBV19; clone size: -; J gene: TRBJ1-5; CDR3 DNA: TGTGCCAGTAGTTTTTACAGGGGGATCAGCAATCAGCCCCAGCATTTT; CDR3 protein: CASSFYRGISNQPQHF
D gene: TRBD1; V gene: TRBV5-6; clone size: few; J gene: TRBJ1-6; CDR3 DNA: TGTGCCAGCAGCCAGGGACAGGGGTCCTCACCCCTCCACTTT; CDR3 protein: CASSQGQGSSPLHF
D gene: -; V gene: TRBV9; clone size: -; J gene: TRBJ1-3; CDR3 DNA: TGTGCCAGCAGCGTAGTGGCCTCTTCTCGAAACACCATATATTTT; CDR3 protein: CASSVVASSRNTIYF
D gene: -; V gene: TRBV4-1; clone size: -; J gene: TRBJ1-6; CDR3 DNA: TGCGCCAGCAGCCAAGTGGTCGTAATTAGAGAGCCCCTCCACTTT; CDR3 protein: CASSQVVVIREPLHF
D gene: TRBD1; V gene: TRBV5-1; clone size: -; J gene: TRBJ2-2; CDR3 DNA: TGCGCCAGCAGCTTAAGGGGGCCGGTCACCGGGGAGCTGTTTTTT; CDR3 protein: CASSLRGPVTGELFF
D gene: -; V gene: TRBV5-1; clone size: -; J gene: TRBJ1-1; CDR3 DNA: TGCGCCAGCAGCAAGACCGGGTCTGAAGCTTTCTTT; CDR3 protein: CASSKTGSEAFF
D gene: TRBD1; V gene: TRBV11-2; clone size: -; J gene: TRBJ2-1; CDR3 DNA: TGTGCCAGCAGCACAGGGGTCAATGAGCAGTTCTTC; CDR3 protein: CASSTGVNEQFF
D gene: -; V gene: TRBV14; clone size: -; J gene: TRBJ2-5; CDR3 DNA: TGTGCCAGCAGCCAAGCGTTAGCGGCCGAGACCCAGTACTTC; CDR3 protein: CASSQALAAETQYF
D gene: -; V gene: TRBV4-1; clone size: once; J gene: TRBJ1-4; CDR3 DNA: TGCGCCAGCAGCCAGGAGGGACTGACGGGCGAAAAACTGTTTTTT; CDR3 protein: CASSQEGLTGEKLFF
D gene: -; V gene: TRBV2; clone size: -; J gene: TRBJ2-7; CDR3 DNA: TGTGCCAGCAGGGAGAGTTCCTGGATCGACGAGCAGTACTTC; CDR3 protein: CASRESSWIDEQYF
D gene: TRBD1; V gene: TRBV28; clone size: few; J gene: TRBJ2-7; CDR3 DNA: TGTGCCAGCATCGAGACAGGGAACTACGAGCAGTACTTC; CDR3 protein: CASIETGNYEQYF
D gene: -; V gene: TRBV6-5; clone size: -; J gene: TRBJ1-5; CDR3 DNA: TGTGCCAGCAGCGAGACGGGAGATAGCAATCAGCCCCAGCATTTT; CDR3 protein: CASSETGDSNQPQHF
D gene: -; V gene: TRBV2; clone size: -; J gene: TRBJ2-1; CDR3 DNA: TGTGCCAGCAGTGGACCTCCGGGGGACTACAATGAGCAGTTCTTC; CDR3 protein: CASSGPPGDYNEQFF
D gene: TRBD1; V gene: TRBV7-2; clone size: -; J gene: TRBJ1-5; CDR3 DNA: TGTGCCAGCAGCGTACAGGGGCATCAGCCCCAGCATTTT; CDR3 protein: CASSVQGHQPQHF
D gene: -; V gene: TRBV30; clone size: -; J gene: TRBJ1-1; CDR3 DNA: TGTGCCACCACACGAAACACTGAAGCTTTCTTT; CDR3 protein: CATTRNTEAFF
D gene: -; V gene: TRBV9; clone size: -; J gene: TRBJ1-2; CDR3 DNA: TGTGCCAGCAGTGGTGAGATGATAGTTTCCCAAGCTAACTATGGCTACACCTTC; CDR3 protein: CASSGEMIVSQANYGYTF
D gene: -; V gene: TRBV3-1/TRBV3-2; clone size: -; J gene: TRBJ2-7; CDR3 DNA: TGTGCCAGCAGCCAAGAGGACAGATCCTACGAGCAGTACTTC; CDR3 protein: CASSQEDRSYEQYF
D gene: TRBD2; V gene: TRBV4-3; clone size: -; J gene: TRBJ2-1; CDR3 DNA: TGCGCCAGCAGCCAGACGACGCTAGCGGGAGCCTCCAATGAGCAGTTCTTC; CDR3 protein: CASSQTTLAGASNEQFF
D gene: TRBD1; V gene: TRBV5-3; clone size: few; J gene: TRBJ2-7; CDR3 DNA: TGTGCCAGAAGCTGCGGGACAGGGAAAGCGTACGAGCAGTACTTC; CDR3 protein: CARSCGTGKAYEQYF
D gene: TRBD2; V gene: TRBV7-7; clone size: -; J gene: TRBJ2-1; CDR3 DNA: TGTGCTAGCAGCGTTGGGACTAGCGGTGAGCAGTTCTTC; CDR3 protein: CASSVGTSGEQFF
D gene: -; V gene: TRBV29-1; clone size: -; J gene: TRBJ2-3; CDR3 DNA: TGCAGCGTTTCGGGGGTGTCCTCAGATACGCAGTATTTT; CDR3 protein: CSVSGVSSDTQYF
D gene: TRBD1; V gene: TRBV28; clone size: -; J gene: TRBJ1-1; CDR3 DNA: TGTGCCAGCAGTCCCGGACAGGGCGGGAGTGAAGCTTTCTTT; CDR3 protein: CASSPGQGGSEAFF
D gene: -; V gene: TRBV27; clone size: -; J gene: TRBJ2-1; CDR3 DNA: TGTGCCAGCAGTTTCGACTACCTCTCCTACAATGAGCAGTTCTTC; CDR3 protein: CASSFDYLSYNEQFF
D gene: -; V gene: TRBV7-2; clone size: -; J gene: TRBJ2-5; CDR3 DNA: TGTGCCAGCAGCTTAGACAGGTACCAAGAGACCCAGTACTTC; CDR3 protein: CASSLDRYQETQYF
D gene: -; V gene: TRBV28; clone size: -; J gene: TRBJ1-4; CDR3 DNA: TGTGCCAGCAGTCAGGGGATGGTTAATGAAAAACTGTTTTTT; CDR3 protein: CASSQGMVNEKLFF
D gene: -; V gene: TRBV11-3; clone size: -; J gene: TRBJ2-5; CDR3 DNA: TGTGCCAGCAGCTTAGGGGAGGAGACCCAGTACTTC; CDR3 protein: CASSLGEETQYF
D gene: -; V gene: TRBV19; clone size: few; J gene: TRBJ1-3; CDR3 DNA: TGTGCCAGTAGTCTACAGGGCTCTGGAAACACCATATATTTT; CDR3 protein: CASSLQGSGNTIYF
D gene: -; V gene: TRBV7-2; clone size: -; J gene: TRBJ2-4; CDR3 DNA: TGTGCCAGCAGAGAGAGCTTAGCCAAAAACATTCAGTACTTC; CDR3 protein: CASRESLAKNIQYF
D gene: -; V gene: TRBV24-1; clone size: -; J gene: TRBJ2-7; CDR3 DNA: TGTGCCACCAGTGACCCGAGGCAGGGGCGGGACGAGCAGTACTTC; CDR3 protein: CATSDPRQGRDEQYF
D gene: -; V gene: TRBV18; clone size: once; J gene: TRBJ1-1; CDR3 DNA: TGTGCCAGCTCACCATCCTCTAAGGGGACTGAAGCTTTCTTT; CDR3 protein: CASSPSSKGTEAFF
D gene: -; V gene: TRBV7-8; clone size: -; J gene: TRBJ2-1; CDR3 DNA: TGTGCCAGCAGCTTGGGCCGGGACTTACCCTACAATGAGCAGTTCTTC; CDR3 protein: CASSLGRDLPYNEQFF
D gene: TRBD1; V gene: TRBV5-6; clone size: -; J gene: TRBJ1-1; CDR3 DNA: TGTGCCAGCAGCTCCGGGACAGGGACCACTGAAGCTTTCTTT; CDR3 protein: CASSSGTGTTEAFF
D gene: -; V gene: TRBV5-1; clone size: -; J gene: TRBJ2-1; CDR3 DNA: TGCGCCAGCAGCACCGGAGCCGGGACTCCCCCTTACAATGAGCAGTTCTTC; CDR3 protein: CASSTGAGTPPYNEQFF
D gene: -; V gene: TRBV21-1; clone size: -; J gene: TRBJ1-6; CDR3 DNA: TGTGCCAGCAGCTTCAAAAGGGGGCGTAATTCACCCCTCCACTTT; CDR3 protein: CASSFKRGRNSPLHF
D gene: TRBD1; V gene: TRBV5-1; clone size: -; J gene: TRBJ2-7; CDR3 DNA: TGCGCCAGCAACCCCGGGACAGGGGCGTACGAGCAGTACTTC; CDR3 protein: CASNPGTGAYEQYF
D gene: -; V gene: TRBV7-3; clone size: -; J gene: TRBJ1-2; CDR3 DNA: TGTGCCAGCAGCTTAGGGCAGGGTGAGGGCTACACCTTC; CDR3 protein: CASSLGQGEGYTF
D gene: -; V gene: TRBV19; clone size: -; J gene: TRBJ1-2; CDR3 DNA: TGTGCCAGTAGTATATTTGGAGGGGCAGTCTATGGCTACACCTTC; CDR3 protein: CASSIFGGAVYGYTF
D gene: TRBD1; V gene: TRBV5-6; clone size: -; J gene: TRBJ1-2; CDR3 DNA: TGTGCCAGCAGCCGAGACAGGGTAGGAGCAGGCTACACCTTC; CDR3 protein: CASSRDRVGAGYTF
D gene: TRBD1; V gene: TRBV5-5; clone size: few; J gene: TRBJ1-2; CDR3 DNA: TGTGCCAGCAGCTCGACAGGGACGGCTAACTATGGCTACACCTTC; CDR3 protein: CASSSTGTANYGYTF
D gene: -; V gene: TRBV6-1; clone size: -; J gene: TRBJ1-5; CDR3 DNA: TGTGCCAGCAGTGAAAAGGGGATTAGCAATCAGCCCCAGCATTTT; CDR3 protein: CASSEKGISNQPQHF
D gene: TRBD1; V gene: TRBV19; clone size: once; J gene: TRBJ2-2; CDR3 DNA: TGTGCCAGTAGTCCACGACAGGGTGGGACCGGGGAGCTGTTTTTT; CDR3 protein: CASSPRQGGTGELFF
D gene: -; V gene: TRBV7-9; clone size: -; J gene: TRBJ1-6; CDR3 DNA: TGTGCCAGCAGCCTGGGGCGCGAGGATTCACCCCTCCACTTT; CDR3 protein: CASSLGREDSPLHF
D gene: -; V gene: TRBV2; clone size: -; J gene: TRBJ1-3; CDR3 DNA: TGTGCCAGCAGTCGCTCGGGGGACACCATATATTTT; CDR3 protein: CASSRSGDTIYF
D gene: -; V gene: TRBV11-2; clone size: -; J gene: TRBJ2-7; CDR3 DNA: TGTGCCAGCAGCTCCGGGACACTGCACTCCTACGAGCAGTACTTC; CDR3 protein: CASSSGTLHSYEQYF
D gene: -; V gene: TRBV4-1; clone size: -; J gene: TRBJ1-5; CDR3 DNA: TGCGCCAGCAGCCAAGATATCGGTAGCAATCAGCCCCAGCATTTT; CDR3 protein: CASSQDIGSNQPQHF
D gene: TRBD1; V gene: TRBV5-1; clone size: -; J gene: TRBJ1-4; CDR3 DNA: TGCGCCAGCAGCTTGTCCAGGGGGCAAGGAGAAAAACTGTTTTTT; CDR3 protein: CASSLSRGQGEKLFF
D gene: -; V gene: TRBV2; clone size: -; J gene: TRBJ1-2; CDR3 DNA: TGTGCCAGCAGTGGGCCCCCCGACTCCTATGGCTACACCTTC; CDR3 protein: CASSGPPDSYGYTF
D gene: TRBD2; V gene: TRBV7-3; clone size: once; J gene: TRBJ2-1; CDR3 DNA: TGTGCCAGCAGCCCAGCGGGAGATGACAATGAGCAGTTCTTC; CDR3 protein: CASSPAGDDNEQFF